These 18 T cell receptor beta chains share one sample of origin, sequenced in a study of T cells after yellow fever vaccination. Via MiXCR, TCRdb re-called the 5' RACE reads, giving one row per CDR3 protein. The data show some 350,000 distinct CDR3 sequences, over 5% seen once. The sample consisted of PBMCs, taken 5 days after the yellow fever booster vaccination. All receptors derive from a man younger than 40 who received the YFV17D yellow fever vaccine.

This clonotype has a count of ten or more. The gene calls are TRBV24-1 and TRBJ2-3; 7 bases match TRBD1. CDR1 and CDR2 from the germline V gene are KGHDR and SFDVKD. Trimming removed 10 bases from V and 5 bases from J; junction bases left unmatched: 8. The CDR3 totals 13 residues. This CDR3 is CATRKGAGDTQYF. DNA of the CDR3: TGTGCCACGAGAAAGGGGGCCGGAGATACGCAGTATTTT.

This clonotype was seen many times. The gene calls are TRBV20-1 and TRBJ2-7; D might be TRBD2 (5 bases). CDR3 size: 16 residues. CDR1 is DFQATT, CDR2 SNEGSKA, per germline (reference sequence). The ends were cut back, 5 bases at V and 0 bases at J, with 20 bases in the middle. The CDR3 is CSALLPPDLASYEQYF. CDR3 sequence (DNA): TGCAGTGCTCTACTCCCCCCAGACCTAGCCTCCTACGAGCAGTACTTC.

The V and J genes are TRBV20-1 and TRBJ2-3; D not resolved. The length of the CDR3 is 15 residues. V dropped 5 bases and J dropped 4 bases, with 19 bases sitting between them. Germline CDR1 and CDR2: DFQATT and SNEGSKA (reference sequence). CDR3 sequence (DNA): TGCAGTGCTCGGCTCGGATGGAGCGAATCAGATACGCAGTATTTT. It translates to CSARLGWSESDTQYF.

CDR3 DNA: TGCAGTGCTAGCGCAAACTCCTACGAGCAGTACTTC. This sequence encodes CSASANSYEQYF. V gene TRBV20-1 combines with J gene TRBJ2-7, with D uncertain. The CDR3 totals 12 residues. Between the trimmed V and J ends, which lost 3 bases and 0 bases, there was a span of 6 bases. Germline V CDR1 and CDR2: DFQATT, SNEGSKA (reference sequence).

This clonotype appeared many times. The chain recombines TRBV28 with TRBJ2-7, with D tentatively TRBD2 (6 bases). The CDR3 totals 11 residues. V dropped 11 bases and J dropped 11 bases, with 19 bases sitting between them. Germline CDR1 reads MDHEN; CDR2 reads SYDVKM. In nucleotides, the CDR3 is TGTGCCTCCTATGGGAGACTAGTGAAGTACTTC. Translated: CASYGRLVKYF.

V and J are TRBV20-1 and TRBJ1-1; 7 bases match TRBD1. The CDR3 is made up of 12 amino acids. The V gene end was trimmed by 0 bases and the J gene end by 7 bases; junction bases not matched to a gene: 2. Germline V gene sequence: CDR1 DFQATT, CDR2 SNEGSKA (reference sequence). CDR3 DNA sequence: TGCAGTGCTAGAGAGGGACAGCTTGAAGCTTTCTTT. Its translation: CSAREGQLEAFF.

Only a few counts were recorded for this clonotype. The rearrangement joins TRBV25-1 to TRBJ2-1; 9 bases line up with TRBD2. Trimming cost V 9 bases and J 5 bases; bases outside gene matches: 14. This CDR3 comprises 16 residues. Germline CDR1 reads MGHDK; CDR2 reads SYGVNS. The CDR3: CASQPDAGGYHNEQFF. The CDR3 DNA reads as TGTGCCAGTCAACCCGATGCGGGAGGGTATCACAATGAGCAGTTCTTC.

Ten or more counts support this clonotype. The V gene is TRBV7-2, the J gene TRBJ2-5, with D tentatively TRBD1 (7 bases). The CDR3 has 12 residues. The germline CDR1 and CDR2 sequences are SGHTA and FQGNSA. The ends were cut back, 0 bases at V and 14 bases at J, with 13 bases in the middle. The CDR3 DNA reads as TGTGCCAGCAGCTTAGCGGCAGGGGGGCTTTACTTC. Protein sequence: CASSLAAGGLYF.

This clonotype was seen many times. The chain joins TRBV6-1 to TRBJ2-3; TRBD2 is a possible D gene (6 bases). CDR1 and CDR2 from the germline V gene are MNHNS and SASEGT. Trimming left V 5 bases short and J 2 bases short, with 11 bases between. This CDR3 has 14 residues. CDR3 sequence (DNA): TGTGCCAGCAGTCGGGACTTGCCCACAGATACGCAGTATTTT. This encodes CASSRDLPTDTQYF.

This clonotype has just a few counts. The chain employs TRBV10-3 and TRBJ2-3; 8 nucleotides match TRBD2. V trimming: 8 bases; J trimming: 3 bases; junction bases outside the gene matches: 7. The CDR3 loop spans 14 amino acids. CDR1 is ENHRY, CDR2 SYGVKD, per germline. CDR3 nucleotides: TGTGCCATCTCGGGATTAGCGGGAACAGATACGCAGTATTTT. Its protein is CAISGLAGTDTQYF.

This clonotype was recorded many times. V usage is TRBV11-2 and J usage is TRBJ2-4, with D perhaps being TRBD1 or TRBD2 (6 bases each). V gave up 5 bases and J gave up 6 bases, with 32 bases separating them. CDR1 is SGHAT, CDR2 FQNNGV, per germline. The CDR3 length is 20 residues. The CDR3 loop reads CASSLSQGFRGAQEINIQYF. The CDR3 DNA is TGTGCCAGCAGCCTGAGCCAGGGTTTTAGGGGGGCTCAGGAAATAAACATTCAGTACTTC.

The chain combines TRBV20-1 with TRBJ2-3; 8 bases are a match to TRBD2. The CDR3 contains 16 residues. The trim removed 2 bases at V and 0 bases at J, leaving 7 bases unmatched. Germline-derived CDR1 and CDR2 are DFQATT and SNEGSKA (reference sequence). The CDR3 nucleotides are TGCAGTGCTAGAAGGGCGGGAGGTATAAGCACAGATACGCAGTATTTT. Amino acids: CSARRAGGISTDTQYF.

This clonotype was detected many times. V and J are TRBV29-1 and TRBJ2-2; D unresolved. The CDR3 runs to 10 residues. Looked up from germline, CDR1 is SQVTM and CDR2 is ANQGSEA. V shed 7 bases and J shed 6 bases, with 6 bases lying between them. CDR3 protein: CSAGSGELFF. The CDR3 DNA is TGCAGCGCCGGCTCCGGGGAGCTGTTTTTT.

The V gene is TRBV20-1, the J gene TRBJ2-7, with D hard to call. This CDR3 contains 13 residues. V dropped 3 bases and J dropped 2 bases, with 11 bases sitting between them. Germline CDR1 and CDR2: DFQATT and SNEGSKA (reference sequence). The CDR3 nucleotides read TGCAGTGCTAGCCGGCAGGAGCCCTACGAGCAGTACTTC. Protein product: CSASRQEPYEQYF.

The table lists this clonotype with a few counts. The chain uses TRBV4-3 and TRBJ2-5, with 7 nucleotides matching TRBD1. J gave up 1 base and V 5 bases, and 1 base lay outside the gene matches. Germline values: CDR1 LGHNA, CDR2 YSLEER. The CDR3 runs 13 residues. The CDR3 loop is CASSYRGQETQYF. The CDR3 region has the DNA TGCGCCAGCAGCTACAGGGGCCAAGAGACCCAGTACTTC.

This clonotype was seen a few times. The DNA of the CDR3 is TGTGCCAGCAGCCCTAGCTTCGGGACAGATACGCAGTATTTT. Translated, it gives CASSPSFGTDTQYF. This chain joins TRBV7-8 and TRBJ2-3, with D possibly being TRBD2 (5 bases). Germline lookup yields CDR1 SGHVS and CDR2 FQNEAQ. This CDR3 has 14 amino acids. Trimming pared 5 bases from V and 3 bases from J, leaving 12 bases between. The whole variable domain, remainder taken from reference TRBV7-8 and TRBJ2-3, is GAGVSQSPRYKVAKRGQDVALRCDPISGHVSLFWYQQALGQGPEFLTYFQNEAQLDKSGLPSDRFFAERPEGSVSTLKIQRTQQEDSAVYLCASSPSFGTDTQYFGPGTRLTVL.

This clonotype came up many times. The chain uses TRBV29-1 and TRBJ2-1, with D unresolved. With 4 bases removed from V and 0 bases from J, the gap between germline ends came to 10 bases. CDR1 SQVTM and CDR2 ANQGSEA come from the germline V gene. This CDR3 contains 14 residues. The CDR3 sequence is CSVVYASSYNEQFF. The CDR3 DNA sequence: TGCAGCGTTGTATACGCTAGCTCCTACAATGAGCAGTTCTTC.

This clonotype was counted between two and nine times. A read error may account for a junction end that differs from germline. The V and J genes are TRBV20-1 and TRBJ2-1; D might be TRBD1 (6 bases). This CDR3 comprises 16 residues. In germline, CDR1 is DFQATT, CDR2 SNEGSKA (reference sequence). CDR3 nucleotide sequence: TGCTGTGCTAGAGGGGGAGCCACACTACCTTACAATGAGCAGTTCTTC. This translates into CCARGGATLPYNEQFF.